These T cell receptor beta chains were read from a single sample in a study of cytomegalovirus exposure and HLA in healthy donors. Assay: immunoSEQ multiplex PCR; the TCRdb copy retains only in-frame clones and omits some. The sample shows 250,000 or so clones, 90% of them seen only once. Sequencing was carried out using PBMCs. These receptors were obtained from a young woman in good health and CMV-seronegative. CDR3s include the opening cysteine and the closing phenylalanine or tryptophan. The D gene is left open where the match is weak. Size is stated for part of the rows, as once, few or many counts, or as a class when the clone is expanded.

TRBV7-9	NA	NA	TRBJ1-5	TGTGCCAGCAGCTTAGGGGCAGCTCAGCCCCAGCATTTT	CASSLGAAQPQHF
TRBV6-6	NA	NA	TRBJ1-2	TGTGCCAGCTCCGACAAGCCCTATGGCTACACCTTC	CASSDKPYGYTF
TRBV4-1	NA	TRBD2	TRBJ2-1	TGCGCCAGCAGCCAAGTTTTGCCTAGCGGGGATTACAATGAGCAGTTCTTC	CASSQVLPSGDYNEQFF
TRBV10-1	few	NA	TRBJ2-2	TGCGCCAGCAGTGAGACAGCGAGGGTCGGGGAGCTGTTTTTT	CASSETARVGELFF
TRBV7-6	NA	TRBD1	TRBJ2-5	TGTGCCAGCAGCGTCCTCCTTATGGGACAGGGGCCAGAGACCCAGTACTTC	CASSVLLMGQGPETQYF
TRBV2	NA	NA	TRBJ2-3	TGTGCCAGCAGTCCTCCCAGCGGCCTCACAGATACGCAGTATTTT	CASSPPSGLTDTQYF
TRBV2	NA	NA	TRBJ2-1	TGTGCCAGCCAGGCCTATGAGCAGTTCTTC	CASQAYEQFF
TRBV6-1	NA	NA	TRBJ2-3	TGTGCCAGCAGTGAAACGAGAGGAGATACGCAGTATTTT	CASSETRGDTQYF
TRBV7-7	few	NA	TRBJ2-2	TGTGCCAGCAGCCCAGGGTCCGGGGAGCTGTTTTTT	CASSPGSGELFF
TRBV5-1	NA	TRBD1	TRBJ1-1	TGCGCCAGCAGCCTAGGACAGGGTCAGCAAGCTTTCTTT	CASSLGQGQQAFF
TRBV11-2	NA	NA	TRBJ1-1	TGTGCCAGCAGTCAACGAGGGCTTCGCACTGAAGCTTTCTTT	CASSQRGLRTEAFF
TRBV2	NA	NA	TRBJ1-1	TGTGCCAGCAGGGACTGGCACCTGAACACTGAAGCTTTCTTT	CASRDWHLNTEAFF
TRBV5-1	once	TRBD1	TRBJ2-3	TGCGCCAGCAGGATTGGACAGGGTGTCGGAGATACGCAGTATTTT	CASRIGQGVGDTQYF
TRBV7-8	NA	TRBD1	TRBJ1-6	TGTGCCAGCAGCTTAGAACAGGGGATCTCCTATAATTCACCCCTCCACTTT	CASSLEQGISYNSPLHF
TRBV28	NA	NA	TRBJ1-2	TGTGCCAGCAGTCAAGGGTGGGGCGGTAGTTATGGCTACACCTTC	CASSQGWGGSYGYTF
TRBV6-1	NA	TRBD2	TRBJ2-5	TGTGCCACCTCTGGCCAGACTAGCGAAGAGACCCAGTACTTC	CATSGQTSEETQYF
TRBV9	NA	TRBD2	TRBJ2-5	TGTGCCAGCAGCGTAAACGGGGGGGCCAGTGAGACCCAGTACTTC	CASSVNGGASETQYF
TRBV19	NA	NA	TRBJ1-5	TGTGCCAGTAGTATCTCCAGGGGCCAGCCCCAGCATTTT	CASSISRGQPQHF
TRBV5-4	NA	TRBD2	TRBJ2-5	TGTGCCATCCCGAACCCCCTAGCGGGGGGCCAAGAGACCCAGTACTTC	CAIPNPLAGGQETQYF
TRBV10-1	NA	TRBD1	TRBJ2-2	TGCGCCAGCAGGGCGGACAGGCCCACCGGGGAGCTGTTTTTT	CASRADRPTGELFF
TRBV11-2	few	TRBD1	TRBJ1-2	TGTGCCAGCAGCGGAACAGGGGGCACCTATGGCTACACCTTC	CASSGTGGTYGYTF
TRBV6-5	NA	TRBD1	TRBJ1-4	TGTGCCAGCAGGATACAGGGGGCTGGAGAAAAACTGTTTTTT	CASRIQGAGEKLFF
TRBV5-5	NA	NA	TRBJ2-2	TGTGCCAGCACCGACACCGGGGAGCTGTTTTTT	CASTDTGELFF
TRBV18	NA	NA	TRBJ1-6	TGTGCCAGCTCACCACCCCCAGGGAATTCACCCCTCCACTTT	CASSPPPGNSPLHF
TRBV9	NA	TRBD1	TRBJ1-5	TGTGCCAGCAGCGTCGGGACAGACAATCAGCCCCAGCATTTT	CASSVGTDNQPQHF
TRBV4-3	NA	NA	TRBJ1-1	TGCGCCAGCAGCCAAGGGGCCGGGGGGAACACTGAAGCTTTCTTT	CASSQGAGGNTEAFF
TRBV30	NA	NA	TRBJ1-3	TGTGCCTGGAGTGTACTGACGGGTCCGGAAAGCACCATATATTTT	CAWSVLTGPESTIYF
TRBV2	NA	NA	TRBJ2-7	TGTGCCAGCAGTGGGCGGACAGTTCCCTACGAGCAGTACTTC	CASSGRTVPYEQYF
TRBV9	NA	TRBD1	TRBJ2-2	TGTGCCAGCAGCGTAGATCAGGGGGCCCCCTACACCGGGGAGCTGTTTTTT	CASSVDQGAPYTGELFF
TRBV7-9	NA	TRBD1	TRBJ2-7	TGTGCCAGCAGCAATGGACAGGCCTTTGAGCAGTACTTC	CASSNGQAFEQYF
TRBV28	NA	NA	TRBJ1-6	TGTGCCAGCAGTATATCAAATAATTCACCCCTCCACTTT	CASSISNNSPLHF